The clone carrying this T cell receptor beta chain occurred many times. Its specificity is not known. This sample was taken from a study of CD8+CD57+ T cells in acquired aplastic anemia. Notes on the study in general: Sharing between patients and controls was observed for twenty-nine CD8+ CDR3 sequences.

The CDR3 sequence is 14 residues long. With V trimmed by 6 bases and J by 3 bases, 6 bases remained unmatched. TCR beta VDJ and CDR3 were profiled, and genomic DNA was the template. Using its own MiXCR run on the reads, TCRdb lists one record per CDR3 protein. In the table there are some 170,000 distinct CDR3 sequences, less than 60% of which are singletons. CD8+CD57+ cell expansion, shown by flow cytometry, had occurred in the patients selected for sequencing. All participating patients were living with severe acquired aplastic anemia. Therapy had not been given to patients before blood sampling. V and J are TRBV12-3 or TRBV12-4 and TRBJ2-3, with 7 bases aligning to TRBD1. This receptor was identified in a human donor with aplastic anemia. Sequenced material: sorted CD4+, CD8+, or CD8+CD57+ T cells (not recorded which) from PBMCs. The CDR3 DNA sequence: TGTGCCAGCAGGGGGGACAGAATAACAGATACGCAGTATTTT. It specifies CASRGDRITDTQYF.